The rows below give T cell receptor beta chains drawn from one sample of a study of CD8 T cells in ankylosing spondylitis. TCRdb re-analysed the 5' RACE reads in MiXCR, keeping a single row per CDR3 protein. The table lists under 200,000 distinct CDR3 sequences, around 10% of them singletons, with 25% to 30% in the top ten. The sequencing sample was made of blood, either unsorted or a sorted T cell fraction (not recorded which). These receptors all come from a male donor with ankylosing spondylitis or in good health (not recorded which). The CDR3 runs from the conserved cysteine through the conserved F or W. Each record gives: clone size, J gene, V gene, D gene, CDR3 DNA, CDR3 protein. The D gene is left open where the match is weak. Clone sizes are given selectively: once, few, many, or a class where the clone is expanded.

>many|TRBJ1-5|TRBV9|.
TGTGCCAGCAGTCTCCAACAGGGAAAAGATCAGCCCCAGCATTTT
CASSLQQGKDQPQHF
>many|TRBJ2-3|TRBV19|.
TGTGCCAGTAGTATGCGGCTCCGGCGGTCCACAGATACGCAGTATTTT
CASSMRLRRSTDTQYF
>.|TRBJ2-7|TRBV29-1|TRBD2
TGCAGCGTTGACCGAGGGACTAGCGGTTATAGCGAGCAGTACTTC
CSVDRGTSGYSEQYF
>.|TRBJ2-2|TRBV9|.
TGTACCAGCAGCGTAGTATCCGGGAACACCGGGGAGCTGTTTTTT
CTSSVVSGNTGELFF
>few|TRBJ1-4|TRBV12-3/TRBV12-4|.
TGTGCCAGCAGTTTAAGCGGGACTCGGGACAATCATGAAAAACTGTATTTT
CASSLSGTRDNHEKLYF
>few|TRBJ1-5|TRBV5-5|TRBD1
TGTGCCAGCAGCTTGGATGGGACAGTGGGAAATCAGCCCCAGCATTTT
CASSLDGTVGNQPQHF
>few|TRBJ1-5|TRBV6-5|TRBD1
TGTGCCAGCAGTTACTTGGGACAGGAGCGCAATCAGCCCCAGCATTTT
CASSYLGQERNQPQHF
>many|TRBJ1-5|TRBV29-1|.
TGCAGCGCTGGGTTTAGCAATCAGCCCCAGCATTTT
CSAGFSNQPQHF
>few|TRBJ1-1|TRBV5-3|TRBD1
TGTGCCAGAAGCTTGAAGCAGCCCCGGGGACAGGCGAGAGCTGAAGCTTTCTTT
CARSLKQPRGQARAEAFF
>.|TRBJ2-1|TRBV11-2|TRBD2
TGTGCCAGCAGCTCTTTAGCGGGAGCCTCCTACAATGAGCAGTTCTTC
CASSSLAGASYNEQFF
>.|TRBJ2-3|TRBV4-2|.
TGTGCCAGCAGCCTCGGACAATTACTCACAGATACGCAGTATTTT
CASSLGQLLTDTQYF
>few|TRBJ1-1|TRBV29-1|.
TGCAGCGGACGGCAGCTGAGGAACACTGAAGCTTTCTTT
CSGRQLRNTEAFF
>many|TRBJ2-1|TRBV28|.
TGTGCCAGCAGTTCCGAGGGGGTCGGATGGAATGAGCAGTTCTTC
CASSSEGVGWNEQFF
>many|TRBJ2-1|TRBV5-1|TRBD2
TGCGCCAGCAGCCTAGGACTAGCGGGGGCAAGCTCCTACAATGAGCAGTTCTTC
CASSLGLAGASSYNEQFF
>few|TRBJ2-7|TRBV18|TRBD1
TGTGCCAGCTCACCTGGACAGGGATTGGACGAGCAGTACTTC
CASSPGQGLDEQYF
>.|TRBJ1-1|TRBV12-3/TRBV12-4|TRBD1
TGTGCCAGCAGATCGGACAGGGGGGACCCTGAAGCTTTCTTT
CASRSDRGDPEAFF
>.|TRBJ2-3|TRBV3-1|TRBD2
TGTGCCAGCAGCCGACAGACCGCCGGGACTAGCGGCACAGATACGCAGTATTTT
CASSRQTAGTSGTDTQYF
>many|TRBJ2-3|TRBV7-7|TRBD1
TGTGCCAGCAGCCTGGGACAGGGGAAGACAGATACGCAGTATTTT
CASSLGQGKTDTQYF
>many|TRBJ2-3|TRBV4-2|.
TGTGCCAGCAGCCTTGCCGCCACAGATACGCAGTATTTT
CASSLAATDTQYF
>many|TRBJ2-2|TRBV9|.
TGTGCCAGCAGCGTAGGCCCCAGCGGTTCCACCGGGGAGCTGTTTTTT
CASSVGPSGSTGELFF
>few|TRBJ2-3|TRBV5-1|.
TGCGCCAGCAGCTTAATGCGAGGATTTGCGGATGACACAGATACGCAGTATTTT
CASSLMRGFADDTDTQYF
>many|TRBJ2-7|TRBV11-2|TRBD1
TGTGCCAGCAGCCTGCCGGGACAGGCCATCTACGAGCAGTACTTC
CASSLPGQAIYEQYF
>.|TRBJ1-1|TRBV11-2|TRBD1
TGTGCCAGCAGCCCCAGGGGACAGGGGGTGGGCACTGAAGCTTTCTTT
CASSPRGQGVGTEAFF
>.|TRBJ1-5|TRBV7-2|.
TGTGCCAGCAGCTTATCCGGGGAAGTTCAGCCCCAGCATTTT
CASSLSGEVQPQHF
>once|TRBJ1-5|TRBV28|TRBD1
TGTGCCAGCAGTTTCGACAGGGAGGAAAATCAGCCCCAGCATTTT
CASSFDREENQPQHF
>.|TRBJ1-1|TRBV20-1|.
TGCAGTGCCATCGACATGAACACTGAAGCTTTCTTT
CSAIDMNTEAFF
>few|TRBJ1-3|TRBV20-1|.
TGCAGTGCTAGTGGGGTCGTCTCTGGAAACACCATATATTTT
CSASGVVSGNTIYF
>many|TRBJ1-5|TRBV19|TRBD1
TGTGCCAGTAGTAAACTCCGGGACAGGGATCAGCCCCAGCATTTT
CASSKLRDRDQPQHF
>few|TRBJ2-1|TRBV7-9|.
TGTGCCAGCAGCTTAGGAGTAGCTAATGAGCAGTTCTTC
CASSLGVANEQFF
>many|TRBJ2-6|TRBV28|.
TGTGCCAGCAGTTTATTGACAGCTGGGGCCAACGTCCTGACTTTC
CASSLLTAGANVLTF
>many|TRBJ2-7|TRBV20-1|TRBD2
TGCAGTGCTCAAACCCCGACTAGCGGGGAGTCGAAGCAGTACTTC
CSAQTPTSGESKQYF
>.|TRBJ2-7|TRBV14|.
TGTGCCAGCAGCCAAGAGTGGAACGTTAGGCAGTACTTC
CASSQEWNVRQYF